A single sample is the source of the 9 T cell receptor beta chains below, sequenced in a study of T cell responses to AZD1222 COVID-19 vaccine. Sequencing was performed with immunoSEQ multiplex PCR; in TCRdb, only in-frame clones are kept and a portion is missing. The sample holds more than 85,000 clones, roughly 80% seen once. The sequencing here drew on peripheral blood, taken 28 days after the second AZD1222 dose. These receptors were collected from an adult who received the AZD1222 COVID-19 vaccine.

The genes are TRBV7-7 and TRBJ2-3; 7 nucleotides align to TRBD2. The CDR3 loop spans 15 amino acids. Per the germline V gene, CDR1 is SSHAT and CDR2 is FNYEAQ (reference sequence). J was trimmed by 4 bases and V by 5 bases; bases with no gene match: 9. The CDR3 DNA follows: TGTGCCAGCAGCCCCGGACTAGTTGGGGCAGATACGCAGTATTTT. This gives the protein CASSPGLVGADTQYF.

CDR3 nucleotides: TGTGCCAGCAGTTCGGGCACTGAAGCTTTCTTT. Its protein is CASSSGTEAFF. The rearrangement uses TRBV28 and TRBJ1-1; no clear D. CDR3 length equals 11 residues. Trimming stripped 4 bases from V and 4 bases from J, with 4 bases between. Germline V gene lookup returns CDR1 MDHEN and CDR2 SYDVKM.

J is TRBJ1-6 and V is TRBV23-1; tentatively, D is TRBD1 (6 bases). Being an ORF, TRBV23-1 has a function that is uncertain. The CDR3 extends over 18 amino acids. The V end was cut by 5 bases, the J end by 7 bases, with 24 bases between. The CDR3 spells CASSGSGAVQVCNSPLHF. The DNA for the CDR3 is TGCGCCAGCAGTGGTTCGGGGGCGGTACAGGTTTGCAATTCACCCCTCCACTTT.

In its sample, this clone was seen once. The rearrangement joins TRBV18 to TRBJ1-1, with 8 nucleotides matching TRBD1. Germline V lookup: CDR1 KGHSH, CDR2 LQKENI. The CDR3 consists of 14 residues. Losses at the gene ends were 2 bases for V and 7 bases for J; bases not matched to a gene: 6. The DNA of the CDR3 is TGTGCCAGCTCACCAAGACAGGGGCAAGATGAAGCTTTCTTT. This gives the protein CASSPRQGQDEAFF.

This clone is a singleton in its sample. The chain is built from TRBV7-8 and TRBJ1-5; D may be TRBD1 (6 bases). The V end was cut by 1 base, the J end by 4 bases, with 11 bases between. This CDR3 region has 15 residues. CDR1 is SGHVS and CDR2 is FQNEAQ in the germline V gene. Here the CDR3 reads CASSLGTGRNQPQHF. The CDR3, as DNA: TGTGCCAGCAGCTTAGGTACAGGGCGTAATCAGCCCCAGCATTTT.

This clone is a singleton in its sample. One junction end disagrees with the germline gene, perhaps due to a read error. The chain has TRBV10-3 and TRBJ2-5; TRBD1 matches at 10 bases. The CDR3 has 11 residues. Germline V gene sequence: CDR1 ENHRY, CDR2 SYGVKD. The CDR3 DNA follows: TGTGCCATCAGTGACCGACAGGGGGCTCACTTC. This sequence encodes CAISDRQGAHF.

The CDR3 DNA sequence: TGTGCCAGCTCACCCGGGACAGGGGGAAGGAATGAGCAGTTCTTC. Translating it yields CASSPGTGGRNEQFF. The genes are TRBV18 and TRBJ2-1; TRBD1 aligns across 11 bases. With 3 bases clipped from V and 7 bases from J, the junction kept 5 bases outside the gene matches. The CDR3 runs 15 residues. CDR1 is KGHSH and CDR2 is LQKENI in the germline V gene.

This clone was seen more than once but under ten times. CDR3 nucleotides: TGTGCCAGCAGCCCCGGACATTTCACCGGGGAGCTGTTTTTT. Residues: CASSPGHFTGELFF. The chain combines TRBV7-3 with TRBJ2-2; D might be TRBD1 (5 bases). CDR3 size: 14 residues. Germline V gene data show CDR1 as SGHTA and CDR2 as FQGTGA. With 5 bases removed from V and 4 bases from J, the gap between germline ends came to 11 bases.

The chain carries TRBV19 and TRBJ1-1; weak D call: TRBD1 (5 bases). V dropped 5 bases and J dropped 1 base, with 11 bases sitting between them. Germline assignment: CDR1 LNHDA and CDR2 SQIVND (reference sequence). The CDR3 extends over 14 amino acids. As DNA, the CDR3 is TGTGCCAGTAGTCTGATGAGGGGGAACACTGAAGCTTTCTTT. Its translation is CASSLMRGNTEAFF.